These T cell receptor beta chains were read from a single sample in a study of cytomegalovirus exposure and HLA in healthy donors. Profiling relied on immunoSEQ multiplex PCR, and the TCRdb table lists in-frame clones only, not all of them. The table lists fewer than 250,000 clones, about 75% of them singletons. The sequenced sample consisted of PBMCs. The receptors were sampled from a male donor in good health and CMV-seronegative. CDR3s include the opening cysteine and the closing phenylalanine or tryptophan. Each record gives: CDR3 protein, CDR3 DNA, J gene, clone size, D gene, V gene. A D gene is named only where the DNA matches it firmly. Size is omitted from some rows. Given values are once, few, many or a class for expanded clones.

CDR3: CASSHRLAGADTGELFF; DNA: TGCGCCAGCAGCCACCGGCTAGCGGGGGCGGACACCGGGGAGCTGTTTTTT; J: TRBJ2-2; size: NA; D: TRBD2; V: TRBV5-1
CDR3: CASRHPGTGDYGYTF; DNA: TGTGCCAGCCGCCACCCCGGGACAGGAGACTATGGCTACACCTTC; J: TRBJ1-2; size: NA; D: TRBD1; V: TRBV27
CDR3: CASSEVLSGNPYGYTF; DNA: TGTGCCAGCAGTGAAGTATTATCGGGGAACCCCTATGGCTACACCTTC; J: TRBJ1-2; size: few; D: NA; V: TRBV6-1
CDR3: CASSQDPGRGQVYGYTF; DNA: TGCGCCAGCAGCCAAGATCCCGGCAGGGGGCAGGTCTATGGCTACACCTTC; J: TRBJ1-2; size: NA; D: TRBD1; V: TRBV4-1
CDR3: CASARGLANEKLFF; DNA: TGTGCCAGCGCCAGGGGTTTAGCTAATGAAAAACTGTTTTTT; J: TRBJ1-4; size: NA; D: NA; V: TRBV27
CDR3: CASSLNPGGVQETQYF; DNA: TGTGCCAGCAGCCTTAACCCCGGGGGGGTCCAAGAGACCCAGTACTTC; J: TRBJ2-5; size: NA; D: TRBD2; V: TRBV5-6
CDR3: CASSLVTERETQYF; DNA: TGTGCCAGCAGCTTGGTAACCGAGAGGGAGACCCAGTACTTC; J: TRBJ2-5; size: NA; D: NA; V: TRBV5-8
CDR3: CASSPETANTGELFF; DNA: TGTGCCAGCAGCCCTGAGACTGCGAACACCGGGGAGCTGTTTTTT; J: TRBJ2-2; size: NA; D: NA; V: TRBV5-4
CDR3: CASSSVRGTNTGELFF; DNA: TGCGCCAGCAGCTCTGTCCGGGGGACGAACACCGGGGAGCTGTTTTTT; J: TRBJ2-2; size: NA; D: NA; V: TRBV5-1
CDR3: CSVVTAYGYTF; DNA: TGCAGCGTTGTAACTGCCTATGGCTACACCTTC; J: TRBJ1-2; size: NA; D: NA; V: TRBV29-1
CDR3: CASSLEQFNYGYTF; DNA: TGTGCCAGCAGTTTGGAGCAGTTTAACTATGGCTACACCTTC; J: TRBJ1-2; size: once; D: NA; V: TRBV28
CDR3: CASSVDTGEGTEAFF; DNA: TGTGCCAGCAGCGTAGATACGGGGGAGGGAACTGAAGCTTTCTTT; J: TRBJ1-1; size: NA; D: NA; V: TRBV9
CDR3: CASSYAATGANEKLFF; DNA: TGTGCCAGCAGTTACGCCGCGACAGGGGCTAATGAAAAACTGTTTTTT; J: TRBJ1-4; size: once; D: TRBD1; V: TRBV6-5
CDR3: CASSLLSYGSYNEQFF; DNA: TGTGCCAGCAGCTTGTTAAGCTATGGCTCCTACAATGAGCAGTTCTTC; J: TRBJ2-1; size: once; D: NA; V: TRBV9
CDR3: CASSIAKETQYF; DNA: TGCGCCAGCAGCATAGCGAAAGAGACCCAGTACTTC; J: TRBJ2-5; size: once; D: NA; V: TRBV5-1
CDR3: CASSITAGLTEAFF; DNA: TGTGCCAGCAGTATCACGGCAGGGCTTACTGAAGCTTTCTTT; J: TRBJ1-1; size: NA; D: NA; V: TRBV28
CDR3: CASSEGRAYEQYF; DNA: TGTGCCAGCAGTGAAGGCAGGGCCTACGAGCAGTACTTC; J: TRBJ2-7; size: NA; D: NA; V: TRBV2
CDR3: CASSQDSRGYTEAFF; DNA: TGCGCCAGCAGCCAAGATTCTAGGGGGTACACTGAAGCTTTCTTT; J: TRBJ1-1; size: NA; D: NA; V: TRBV4-3
CDR3: CASSRPTSGSYNEQFF; DNA: TGTGCCAGCAGCCGACCAACTAGCGGGAGTTACAATGAGCAGTTCTTC; J: TRBJ2-1; size: NA; D: TRBD2; V: TRBV14
CDR3: CASSYSREGSYEQYF; DNA: TGTGCCAGCAGTTACTCGAGGGAAGGGTCCTACGAGCAGTACTTC; J: TRBJ2-7; size: NA; D: NA; V: TRBV6-5
CDR3: CASIRQGAYTF; DNA: TGTGCCAGCATCCGACAGGGGGCCTACACCTTC; J: TRBJ1-2; size: NA; D: TRBD1; V: TRBV6-6
CDR3: CASTYGGGDEQYF; DNA: TGTGCCAGTACCTACGGGGGGGGAGACGAGCAGTACTTC; J: TRBJ2-7; size: NA; D: TRBD2; V: TRBV27
CDR3: CASSRGSGGRFNEQFF; DNA: TGTGCCAGCTCAAGGGGCAGCGGGGGCCGTTTCAATGAGCAGTTCTTC; J: TRBJ2-1; size: NA; D: TRBD2; V: TRBV27